The 18 T cell receptor beta chains below come from one sample, sequenced in a study of CD8 T cells in ankylosing spondylitis. Study conclusions and caveats: A TCR beta motif of under ten highly homologous variants seemed to mark ankylosing spondylitis blood.

TCRdb re-called the 5' RACE reads through MiXCR, storing one row per CDR3 protein. In the table there are fewer than 550,000 distinct CDR3 sequences, about 5.4% of which are singletons. What these receptors recognize is not known. The specimen was blood, either unsorted or a sorted T cell fraction (not recorded which). These receptors all come from a male donor with ankylosing spondylitis.

The chain links TRBV4-1 to TRBJ2-7; 7 bases are a match to TRBD2. The germline CDR1 and CDR2 sequences are MGHRA and YSYEKL. CDR3 length: 16 amino acids. With 0 bases clipped from V and 0 bases from J, the junction kept 5 bases outside the gene matches. The CDR3 bases are TGCGCCAGCAGCCAAGACGGGACTACTAGCTCCTACGAGCAGTACTTC. Translation gives CASSQDGTTSSYEQYF.

At least ten counts were recorded for this clonotype. This chain links TRBV7-9 with TRBJ2-3, with a tentative D call TRBD2 (6 bases). This CDR3 comprises 14 residues. Germline V gene data show CDR1 as SEHNR and CDR2 as FQNEAQ (reference sequence). Trimming pared 8 bases from V and 7 bases from J, leaving 19 bases between. The chain's CDR3 is CASLQDSGDYTQYF. In DNA form, the CDR3 reads TGTGCCAGCTTACAGGACTCGGGGGACTATACGCAGTATTTT.

This clonotype has a handful of counts. The chain employs TRBV4-2 and TRBJ2-5; no definite D call. This CDR3 region has 16 residues. V lost 1 base to trimming and J lost 2 bases, with 14 bases between them. Germline CDR1 and CDR2: LGHNA and YNFKEQ. CDR3 protein: CASSQGSPGRQETQYF. The CDR3 DNA is TGTGCCAGCAGCCAAGGTTCCCCCGGTCGGCAAGAGACCCAGTACTTC.

This clonotype was recorded many times. The chain links TRBV19 to TRBJ2-6, with D possibly TRBD1 on 6 matching bases. The CDR3 is made up of 15 amino acids. Germline V gene data show CDR1 as LNHDA and CDR2 as SQIVND (reference sequence). Between the trimmed V and J ends, which lost 7 bases and 0 bases, there was a span of 10 bases. CDR3 sequence: CASKDSPSGANVLTF. The DNA for the CDR3 is TGTGCCAGTAAGGACAGCCCCTCTGGGGCCAACGTCCTGACTTTC.

In its sample, this clonotype was seen many times. The chain joins TRBV5-6 to TRBJ2-1; D possibly corresponds to TRBD1 (6 bases). The CDR3 spans 16 residues. Germline CDR1 reads SGHDT; CDR2 reads YYEEEE. Trimming shortened V by 4 bases and J by 7 bases, and 21 bases separated the two germline ends. CDR3 loop: CASSQGTETGFNEQFF. CDR3 bases: TGTGCCAGCAGCCAAGGAACAGAGACAGGTTTTAATGAGCAGTTCTTC.

This clonotype showed up many times. The chain is built from TRBV6-2 or TRBV6-3 and TRBJ2-7, with D possibly being TRBD1 (5 bases). The germline CDR1 and CDR2 sequences are MNHEY and SVGEGT. There are 12 residues in the CDR3. Trimming removed 2 bases at V and 6 bases at J, with 8 bases between. Here the CDR3 reads CASSYAGIEQYF. CDR3 in DNA: TGTGCCAGCAGTTACGCAGGGATCGAGCAGTACTTC.

This clonotype was detected ten times or more. This chain links TRBV7-2 with TRBJ2-7, with D perhaps being TRBD1 or TRBD2 (6 bases each). Germline V lookup: CDR1 SGHTA, CDR2 FQGNSA. The CDR3 runs 14 residues. Trimming removed 2 bases at V and 5 bases at J, with 13 bases between. DNA for the CDR3: TGTGCCAGCAGCTTATACCTAAGGGGGGACGAGCAGTACTTC. Protein product: CASSLYLRGDEQYF.

This clonotype was picked up many times. V usage is TRBV24-1 and J usage is TRBJ2-1; the match to TRBD2 covers 8 bases. Trimming cost V 2 bases and J 6 bases; bases outside gene matches: 8. The CDR3 covers 16 residues. Germline-derived CDR1 and CDR2 are KGHDR and SFDVKD. As DNA, the CDR3 is TGTGCCACCAGTGATTCCGGGACTAGAGTCGTCAATGAGCAGTTCTTC. This gives the protein CATSDSGTRVVNEQFF.

This clonotype was counted a few times. The CDR3 sequence is CASSPWGALNNEQFF. The CDR3 region has the DNA TGTGCCAGCTCACCATGGGGGGCCCTAAACAATGAGCAGTTCTTC. The V gene is TRBV18, the J gene TRBJ2-1; D may be TRBD1 or TRBD2 (6 bases each). Per the germline V gene, CDR1 is KGHSH and CDR2 is LQKENI. Deletions cut 2 bases from V and 5 bases from J, with 13 bases between. This CDR3 comprises 15 residues.

This clonotype has ten or more counts. This chain connects TRBV7-9 to TRBJ2-1, with D perhaps TRBD1 or TRBD2 (6 bases each). This CDR3 has 14 residues. V dropped 5 bases and J dropped 9 bases, with 17 bases sitting between them. The germline V gene encodes CDR1 SEHNR and CDR2 FQNEAQ (reference sequence). CDR3 region: CASSHGNGGGEQFF. CDR3 sequence (DNA): TGTGCCAGCAGCCACGGGAATGGAGGGGGTGAGCAGTTCTTC.

This clonotype was detected ten times or more. The V and J genes are TRBV12-3 or TRBV12-4 and TRBJ2-3; 11 bases line up with TRBD2. The V and J ends lost 6 bases and 5 bases, in that order; junction bases with no gene match: 13. The CDR3 has 17 residues. The CDR3 reads CASSHLPGTSGKDTQYF. CDR3 nucleotides: TGTGCCAGCAGCCATTTGCCCGGGACTAGCGGTAAAGATACGCAGTATTTT.

Ten or more counts support this clonotype. The chain employs TRBV12-3 or TRBV12-4 and TRBJ1-5; maybe TRBD1 (6 bases). The CDR3 is made up of 15 amino acids. Trimming pared 7 bases from V and 2 bases from J, leaving 15 bases between. The CDR3 sequence is CASTSRGGRNQPQHF. The CDR3 DNA sequence: TGTGCCAGCACTTCAAGAGGGGGTCGCAATCAGCCCCAGCATTTT.

This clonotype showed up many times. The chain couples TRBV7-2 to TRBJ2-3, with TRBD2 identical over 7 bases. The V gene end was trimmed by 1 base and the J gene end by 11 bases; junction bases not matched to a gene: 6. The length of the CDR3 is 13 residues. Germline V gene lookup returns CDR1 SGHTA and CDR2 FQGNSA. CDR3 sequence reads: CASSLVGLAVQYF. CDR3 nucleotides: TGTGCCAGCAGCTTAGTAGGGCTAGCGGTGCAGTATTTT.

In its sample, this clonotype was seen a few times. A read error may produce the germline difference seen at one junction end. The rearrangement uses TRBV7-9 and TRBJ2-7; D gene unclear. Per germline, CDR1 SEHNR and CDR2 FQNEAQ (reference sequence). CDR3 length: 13 residues. The CDR3 region is CASSWTPPDDQYF. As DNA, the CDR3 is TGTGCCAGCAGCTGGACCCCCCCGGACGACCAGTACTTC.

The chain is built from TRBV18 and TRBJ2-5, with a weak D call TRBD2 (6 bases). The CDR3 length is 15 residues. V lost 7 bases and J lost 4, with 19 bases in between. Germline CDR1 reads KGHSH; CDR2 reads LQKENI. The CDR3 loop reads CASLSKRVGGETQYF. Here the CDR3 DNA reads TGTGCCAGCTTATCGAAAAGGGTCGGGGGAGAGACCCAGTACTTC.

This clonotype appeared a few times. Germline and junction disagree at one end, which may indicate a read error. The chain links TRBV7-7 to TRBJ2-1; TRBD1 or TRBD2 may be the D gene (7 bases each). The CDR3 spans 17 residues. Germline V gene lookup returns CDR1 SSHAT and CDR2 FNYEAQ (reference sequence). The CDR3: CASSSQGFGGRIGEQFF. As DNA, the CDR3 is TGTGCTAGCAGCTCACAGGGGTTTGGCGGGAGAATTGGTGAGCAGTTCTTC.

This clonotype appeared many times. This chain links TRBV7-4 with TRBJ1-5; D remains ambiguous. V was cut by 5 bases and J by 3 bases, with 14 bases left in between. This CDR3 comprises 15 residues. Per the germline V gene, CDR1 is SGHVT and CDR2 is SQSDAQ. The chain's CDR3 is CASSPSGQYNQPQHF. The CDR3 bases are TGTGCCAGCAGCCCATCTGGGCAGTACAATCAGCCCCAGCATTTT.

In its sample, this clonotype was seen many times. This chain connects TRBV20-1 to TRBJ2-3; D remains ambiguous. Trimming took off 1 base at V and 8 bases at J, with 10 bases between the two ends. Germline CDR1 is DFQATT and CDR2 is SNEGSKA (reference sequence). The CDR3 has 12 residues. CDR3 sequence (DNA): TGCAGTGCTAGAGCCCCGGCTCGTACGCAGTATTTT. It encodes CSARAPARTQYF.